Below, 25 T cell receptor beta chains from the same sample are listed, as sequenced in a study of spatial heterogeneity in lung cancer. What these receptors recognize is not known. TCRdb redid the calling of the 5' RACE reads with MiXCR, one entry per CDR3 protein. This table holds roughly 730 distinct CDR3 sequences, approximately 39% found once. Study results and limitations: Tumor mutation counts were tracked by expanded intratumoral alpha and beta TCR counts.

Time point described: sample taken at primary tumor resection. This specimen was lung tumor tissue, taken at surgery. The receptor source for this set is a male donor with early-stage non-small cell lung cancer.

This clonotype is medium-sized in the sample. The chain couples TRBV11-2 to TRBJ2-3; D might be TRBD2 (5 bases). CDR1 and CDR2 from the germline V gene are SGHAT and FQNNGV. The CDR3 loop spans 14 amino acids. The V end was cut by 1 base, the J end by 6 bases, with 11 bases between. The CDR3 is CASSLVLSVDTQYF. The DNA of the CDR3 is TGTGCCAGCAGCTTAGTCCTTAGCGTGGATACGCAGTATTTT.

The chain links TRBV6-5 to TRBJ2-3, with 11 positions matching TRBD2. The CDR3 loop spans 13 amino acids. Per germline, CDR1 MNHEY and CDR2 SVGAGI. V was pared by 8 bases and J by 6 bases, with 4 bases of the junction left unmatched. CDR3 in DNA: TGTGCCAGCCGAGCTAGCGGGGGGGATACGCAGTATTTT. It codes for CASRASGGDTQYF.

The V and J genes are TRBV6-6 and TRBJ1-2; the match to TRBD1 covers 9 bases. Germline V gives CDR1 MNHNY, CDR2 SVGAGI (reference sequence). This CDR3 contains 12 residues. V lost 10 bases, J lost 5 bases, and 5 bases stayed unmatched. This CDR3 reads CAISGQGYGYTF. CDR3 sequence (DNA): TGTGCCATCTCGGGACAGGGTTATGGCTACACCTTC.

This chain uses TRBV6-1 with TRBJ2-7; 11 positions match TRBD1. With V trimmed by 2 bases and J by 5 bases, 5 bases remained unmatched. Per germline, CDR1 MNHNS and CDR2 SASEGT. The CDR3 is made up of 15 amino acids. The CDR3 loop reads CASSEYMGQGDEQYF. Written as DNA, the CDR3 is TGTGCCAGCAGTGAATATATGGGACAGGGGGACGAGCAGTACTTC.

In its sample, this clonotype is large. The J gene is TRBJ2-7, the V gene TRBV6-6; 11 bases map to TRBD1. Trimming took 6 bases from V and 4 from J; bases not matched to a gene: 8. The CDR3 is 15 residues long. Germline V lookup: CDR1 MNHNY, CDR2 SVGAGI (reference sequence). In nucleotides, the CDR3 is TGTGCCAGCAGGGACAGGACAGGGGGCCAATACGAGCAGTACTTC. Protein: CASRDRTGGQYEQYF.

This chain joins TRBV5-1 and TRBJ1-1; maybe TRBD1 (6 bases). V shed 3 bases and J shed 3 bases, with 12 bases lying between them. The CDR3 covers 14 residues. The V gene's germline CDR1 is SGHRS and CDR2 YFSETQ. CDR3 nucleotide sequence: TGCGCCAGCAGCTCGACAGGATCGGACACTGAAGCTTTCTTT. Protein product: CASSSTGSDTEAFF.

Here the CDR3 reads CASTKGGKTDTQYF. The CDR3 DNA reads TGTGCCAGCACTAAAGGGGGCAAGACAGATACGCAGTATTTT. This sequence joins TRBV6-2 or TRBV6-3 and TRBJ2-3, with 7 bases identical to TRBD1. Trimming removed 7 bases from V and 3 bases from J; junction bases left unmatched: 7. The CDR3 spans 14 residues. Germline CDR1 reads MNHEY; CDR2 reads SVGEGT.

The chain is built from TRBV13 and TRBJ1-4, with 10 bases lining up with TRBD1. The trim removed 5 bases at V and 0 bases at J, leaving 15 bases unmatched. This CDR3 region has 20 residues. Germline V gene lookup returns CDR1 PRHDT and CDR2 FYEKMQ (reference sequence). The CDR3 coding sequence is TGTGCCAGCAGCCGTAAGGGACAGGGGATTTTGTTGGCAACTAATGAAAAACTGTTTTTT. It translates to CASSRKGQGILLATNEKLFF.

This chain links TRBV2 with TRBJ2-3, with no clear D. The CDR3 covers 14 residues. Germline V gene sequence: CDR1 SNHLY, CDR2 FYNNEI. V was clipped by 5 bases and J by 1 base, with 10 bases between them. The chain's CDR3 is CASSYALGTDTQYF. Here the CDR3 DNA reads TGTGCCAGCAGTTATGCTTTGGGCACAGATACGCAGTATTTT.

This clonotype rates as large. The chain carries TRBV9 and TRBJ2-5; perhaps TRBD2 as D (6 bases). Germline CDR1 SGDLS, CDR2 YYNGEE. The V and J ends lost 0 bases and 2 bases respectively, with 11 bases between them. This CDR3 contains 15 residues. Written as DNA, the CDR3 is TGTGCCAGCAGCGTAGCGCCTAGCGAACAAGAGACCCAGTACTTC. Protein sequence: CASSVAPSEQETQYF. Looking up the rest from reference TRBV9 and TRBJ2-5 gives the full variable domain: DSGVTQTPKHLITATGQRVTLRCSPRSGDLSVYWYQQSLDQGLQFLIQYYNGEERAKGNILERFSAQQFPDLHSELNLSSLELGDSALYFCASSVAPSEQETQYFGPGTRLLVL.

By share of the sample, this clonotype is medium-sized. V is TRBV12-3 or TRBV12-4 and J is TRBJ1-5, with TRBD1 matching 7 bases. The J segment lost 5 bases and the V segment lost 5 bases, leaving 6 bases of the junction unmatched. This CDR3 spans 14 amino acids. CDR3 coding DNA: TGTGCCAGCAGTGTTGACAGGGTTCATCAGCCCCAGCATTTT. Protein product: CASSVDRVHQPQHF.

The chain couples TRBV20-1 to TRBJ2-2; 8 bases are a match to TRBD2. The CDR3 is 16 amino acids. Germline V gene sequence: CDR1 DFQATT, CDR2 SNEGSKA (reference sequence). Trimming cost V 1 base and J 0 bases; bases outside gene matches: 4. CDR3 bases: TGCAGTGCTAGAGTTAGCGGGACGACGAACACCGGGGAGCTGTTTTTT. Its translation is CSARVSGTTNTGELFF.

CDR3 coding DNA: TGTGCCAGCAGTCATAGCGGAACTAGCACAGATACGCAGTATTTT. Residues: CASSHSGTSTDTQYF. J is TRBJ2-3 and V is TRBV25-1, with D perhaps matching TRBD2 (6 bases). The length of the CDR3 is 15 residues. Trimming cost V 5 bases and J 0 bases, with 12 bases left between them. The germline gives CDR1 MGHDK, CDR2 SYGVNS.

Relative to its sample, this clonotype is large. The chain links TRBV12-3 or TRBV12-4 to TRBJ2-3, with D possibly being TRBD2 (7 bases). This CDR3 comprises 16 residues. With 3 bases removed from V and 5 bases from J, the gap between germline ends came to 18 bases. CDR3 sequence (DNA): TGTGCCAGCAGTTTCGGAGGGGGGGCCTATGGAGATACGCAGTATTTT. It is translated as CASSFGGGAYGDTQYF.

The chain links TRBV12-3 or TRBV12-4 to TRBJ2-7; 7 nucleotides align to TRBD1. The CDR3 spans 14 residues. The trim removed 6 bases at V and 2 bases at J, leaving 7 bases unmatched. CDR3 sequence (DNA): TGTGCCAGCAGCCGGACAGGAGGCCCCTACGAGCAGTACTTC. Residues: CASSRTGGPYEQYF.

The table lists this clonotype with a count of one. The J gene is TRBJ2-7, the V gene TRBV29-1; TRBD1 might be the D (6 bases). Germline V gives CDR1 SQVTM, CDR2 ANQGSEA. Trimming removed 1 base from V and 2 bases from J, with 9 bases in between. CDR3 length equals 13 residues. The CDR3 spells CSVEGRGPYEQYF. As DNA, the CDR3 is TGCAGCGTTGAAGGCAGGGGCCCCTACGAGCAGTACTTC.

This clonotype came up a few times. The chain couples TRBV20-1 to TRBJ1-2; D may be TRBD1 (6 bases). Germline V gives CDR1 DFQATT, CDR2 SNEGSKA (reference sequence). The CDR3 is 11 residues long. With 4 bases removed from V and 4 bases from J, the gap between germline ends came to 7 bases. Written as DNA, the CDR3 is TGCAGTGCTAAGGGGGGCTATGGCTACACCTTC. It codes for CSAKGGYGYTF.

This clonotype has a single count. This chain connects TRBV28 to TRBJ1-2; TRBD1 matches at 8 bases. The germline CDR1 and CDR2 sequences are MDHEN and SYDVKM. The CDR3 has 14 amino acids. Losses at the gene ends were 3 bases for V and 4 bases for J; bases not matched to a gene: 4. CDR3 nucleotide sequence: TGTGCCAGCAGTTTTTCCGGGACAGGCTATGGCTACACCTTC. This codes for CASSFSGTGYGYTF.

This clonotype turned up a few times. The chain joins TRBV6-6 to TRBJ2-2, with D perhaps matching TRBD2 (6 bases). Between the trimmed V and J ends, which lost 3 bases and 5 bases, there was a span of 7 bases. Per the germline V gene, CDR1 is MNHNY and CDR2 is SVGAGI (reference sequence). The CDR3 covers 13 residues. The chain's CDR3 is CASSYRGTGELFF. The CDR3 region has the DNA TGTGCCAGCAGTTATCGGGGGACCGGGGAGCTGTTTTTT.

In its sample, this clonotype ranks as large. The CDR3 sequence is CASSLDPGRYEQYF. The CDR3, as DNA: TGTGCCAGCAGCTTAGATCCGGGAAGGTACGAGCAGTACTTC. This sequence joins TRBV11-2 and TRBJ2-7; weak D call: TRBD2 (5 bases). Germline V gene sequence: CDR1 SGHAT, CDR2 FQNNGV. V shed 0 bases and J shed 4 bases, with 10 bases lying between them. CDR3 length: 14 residues.

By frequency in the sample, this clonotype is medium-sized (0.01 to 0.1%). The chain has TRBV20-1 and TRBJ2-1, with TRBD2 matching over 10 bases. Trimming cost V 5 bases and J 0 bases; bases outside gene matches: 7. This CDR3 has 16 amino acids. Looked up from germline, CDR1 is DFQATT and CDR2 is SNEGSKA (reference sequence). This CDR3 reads CSASRASGSSYNEQFF. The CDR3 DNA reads TGCAGTGCTTCCCGGGCTAGCGGGAGCTCCTACAATGAGCAGTTCTTC.

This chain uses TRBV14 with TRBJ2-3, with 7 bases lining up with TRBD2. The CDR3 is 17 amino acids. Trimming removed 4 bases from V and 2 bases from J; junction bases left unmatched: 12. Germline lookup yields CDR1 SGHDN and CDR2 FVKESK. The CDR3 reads CASSPLGTIPDTDTQYF. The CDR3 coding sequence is TGTGCCAGCAGCCCTCTAGGGACTATCCCGGACACAGATACGCAGTATTTT.

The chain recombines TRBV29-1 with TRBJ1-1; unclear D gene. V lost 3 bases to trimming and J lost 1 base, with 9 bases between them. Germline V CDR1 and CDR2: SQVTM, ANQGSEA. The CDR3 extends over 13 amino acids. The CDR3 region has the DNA TGCAGCGTTGAGCCCCGACAGAACACTGAAGCTTTCTTT. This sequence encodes CSVEPRQNTEAFF.

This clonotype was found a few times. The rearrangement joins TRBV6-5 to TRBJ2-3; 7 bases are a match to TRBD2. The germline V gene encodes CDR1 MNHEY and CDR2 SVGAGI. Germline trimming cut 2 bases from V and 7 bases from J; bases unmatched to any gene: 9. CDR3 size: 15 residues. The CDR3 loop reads CASSYAVGGKYTQYF. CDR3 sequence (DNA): TGTGCCAGCAGTTACGCCGTGGGGGGGAAGTATACGCAGTATTTT.

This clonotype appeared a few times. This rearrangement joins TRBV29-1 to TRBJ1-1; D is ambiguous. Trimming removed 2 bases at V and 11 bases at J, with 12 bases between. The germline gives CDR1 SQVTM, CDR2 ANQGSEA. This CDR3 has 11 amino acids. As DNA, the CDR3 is TGCAGCGTTGAATCGGCTGAACAGGCTTTCTTT. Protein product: CSVESAEQAFF.